A single sample gave rise to the 4 T cell receptor beta chains below, sequenced in a study of blood T cell repertoires in COVID-19 (TCRdb year 2020). The library was produced with the immunoSEQ multiplex PCR assay. The table comes from immuneACCESS by way of TCRdb, which keeps in-frame sequences with V and J called. Part of the clones is missing from these tables; in studies checked, under half for an unresolved V gene and the rest for unknown reasons. This sample has approximately 110,000 clones in its table, and less than 75% of those were observed once. Of the sample, roughly 0.86% falls within the top ten clones. The sample was peripheral blood. These receptors came from a human donor with acute or convalescent COVID-19. The donor label of this sample is uncertain.

For the CDR3, the DNA is TGTGCCAGCTCACGGACGGGATACACCGGGGAGCTGTTTTTT. Amino acid sequence: CASSRTGYTGELFF. The V gene is TRBV18, the J gene TRBJ2-2, with D perhaps matching TRBD2 (5 bases). V lost 4 bases, J lost 3 bases, and 9 bases lay in between. The CDR3 spans 14 residues. Germline CDR1 and CDR2: KGHSH and LQKENI. The full variable domain, with the rest looked up from reference TRBV18 and TRBJ2-2, is NAGVMQNPRHLVRRRGQEARLRCSPMKGHSHVYWYRQLPEEGLKFMVYLQKENIIDESGMPKERFSAEFPKEGPSILRIQQVVRGDSAAYFCASSRTGYTGELFFGEGSRLTVL.

The genes are TRBV6-5 and TRBJ1-4, with TRBD1 as a possible D gene (5 bases). This CDR3 has 15 amino acids. CDR1 is MNHEY, CDR2 SVGAGI, per germline. Between the trimmed V and J ends, which lost 6 bases and 5 bases, there was a span of 16 bases. The CDR3 spells CASSPWGQENEKLFF. The DNA of the CDR3 is TGTGCCAGCAGCCCCTGGGGCCAGGAAAATGAAAAACTGTTTTTT.

CDR3 nucleotides: TGTGCCAGCAGTTACGCCAGGGGGGACACCGGGGAGCTGTTTTTT. Translated, it gives CASSYARGDTGELFF. V usage is TRBV6-5 and J usage is TRBJ2-2, with D perhaps TRBD1 (7 bases). Trimming left V 2 bases short and J 3 bases short, with 10 bases between. CDR1 is MNHEY, CDR2 SVGAGI, per germline. The length of the CDR3 is 15 residues.

This clone has just a few counts. The chain has TRBV5-1 and TRBJ1-5, with 11 bases fitting TRBD1. The CDR3 length is 15 residues. With 4 bases clipped from V and 5 bases from J, the junction kept 5 bases outside the gene matches. Germline V gives CDR1 SGHRS, CDR2 YFSETQ. CDR3 sequence (DNA): TGCGCCAGCAGCCCTGGACAGGGGGCTTATCAGCCCCAGCATTTT. This gives the protein CASSPGQGAYQPQHF.